The 14 T cell receptor beta chains reported below all come from one sample, sequenced in a study of blood T cells in healthy people across ages. A second 7 to 11 cycle PCR used barcoded and J-beta primers. Via MiXCR, TCRdb re-called the 5' RACE reads, giving one row per CDR3 protein. The sample records 850,000 to 1,000,000 distinct CDR3 sequences, roughly 50% being singletons. The sample was blood. Receptor source: an older woman in good health.

The chain carries TRBV4-1 and TRBJ1-5, with TRBD1 as a possible D gene (5 bases). Trimming left V 2 bases short and J 3 bases short, with 11 bases between. Per germline, CDR1 MGHRA and CDR2 YSYEKL. The CDR3 contains 15 residues. For the CDR3, the DNA is TGCGCCAGCAGCCAACGGGCGGGGGACAATCAGCCCCAGCATTTT. It yields the protein CASSQRAGDNQPQHF.

In its sample, this clonotype was seen a few times. The chain combines TRBV4-3 with TRBJ2-7, with 12 bases lining up with TRBD2. This CDR3 is 15 amino acids long. From germline, CDR1 is LGHNA and CDR2 YSLEER. V lost 2 bases and J lost 5; bases outside the gene matches: 4. The DNA of the CDR3 is TGCGCCAGCAGCCAAATACTAGCGGGAGGCCACGAGCAGTACTTC. Protein product: CASSQILAGGHEQYF.

The chain joins TRBV20-1 to TRBJ1-2; D may be TRBD1 (6 bases). This CDR3 contains 14 residues. The germline gives CDR1 DFQATT, CDR2 SNEGSKA (reference sequence). V was cut by 1 base and J by 8 bases, with 17 bases left in between. CDR3 in amino acids: CSARAGTTVEGYTF. CDR3 in DNA: TGCAGTGCTAGAGCCGGGACAACGGTCGAGGGCTACACCTTC.

This CDR3 is CSASSPPKPFSLETQYF. The CDR3 nucleotides are TGCAGTGCTAGTTCTCCCCCAAAACCATTCTCGTTGGAGACCCAGTACTTC. V and J are TRBV20-1 and TRBJ2-7; D remains unclear. The end of the DNA fits TRBJ2-5 better, so the J call may be wrong. In germline, CDR1 is DFQATT, CDR2 SNEGSKA (reference sequence). The CDR3 runs to 17 residues.

This clonotype was seen a few times. The chain combines TRBV27 with TRBJ2-3; no reliable D call. The V gene's germline CDR1 is MNHEY and CDR2 SMNVEV (reference sequence). The CDR3 is 14 amino acids. V dropped 3 bases and J dropped 6 bases, with 13 bases sitting between them. This CDR3 is CASSFGLPSDTQYF. CDR3 DNA: TGTGCCAGCAGTTTCGGGTTACCCTCGGATACGCAGTATTTT.

A remark on this clonotype: The junction differs from germline at one of its ends, possibly a read error. V is TRBV11-2 and J is TRBJ2-3; the match to TRBD2 covers 8 bases. The CDR3 consists of 14 residues. Germline V gene sequence: CDR1 SGHAT, CDR2 FQNNGV. The CDR3 sequence is CTSSLAGRTDTQYF. CDR3 coding DNA: TGTACCAGCAGCTTAGCGGGACGCACAGATACGCAGTATTTT.

This clonotype occurred a few times. The chain combines TRBV28 with TRBJ1-5; TRBD1 matches 10 bases. The CDR3 is made up of 16 amino acids. J was trimmed by 3 bases and V by 6 bases; bases with no gene match: 8. Germline lookup yields CDR1 MDHEN and CDR2 SYDVKM. DNA for the CDR3: TGTGCCAGCAGCCACCGGGACAGGGGAAACAATCAGCCCCAGCATTTT. It is translated as CASSHRDRGNNQPQHF.

The CDR3 reads CASSDTGDAKNIQYF. The CDR3 region has the DNA TGTGCCAGCAGCGACACAGGGGACGCCAAAAACATTCAGTACTTC. The chain recombines TRBV9 with TRBJ2-4, with TRBD1 matching over 7 bases. The trim removed 3 bases at V and 1 base at J, leaving 4 bases unmatched. Per germline, CDR1 SGDLS and CDR2 YYNGEE. This CDR3 has 15 residues. The full variable domain, with the rest looked up from reference TRBV9 and TRBJ2-4, is DSGVTQTPKHLITATGQRVTLRCSPRSGDLSVYWYQQSLDQGLQFLIQYYNGEERAKGNILERFSAQQFPDLHSELNLSSLELGDSALYFCASSDTGDAKNIQYFGAGTRLSVL.

The chain carries TRBV6-5 and TRBJ2-4, with D possibly TRBD2 on 6 matching bases. The CDR3 spans 14 residues. Per the germline V gene, CDR1 is MNHEY and CDR2 is SVGAGI. Trimming removed 10 bases at V and 13 bases at J, with 26 bases between. CDR3 bases: TGTGCCACCGCCCCGGGACTCTTGTACGGGGAGCAGTACTTC. Its protein product is CATAPGLLYGEQYF.

CDR3 loop: CAWSVTSTGWYTF. CDR3 DNA: TGTGCCTGGAGTGTCACTTCCACAGGGTGGTACACCTTC. The rearrangement joins TRBV30 to TRBJ1-2, with D possibly TRBD1 on 6 matching bases. V was trimmed by 0 bases and J by 11 bases, leaving 16 bases between them. The V gene's germline CDR1 is GTSNPN and CDR2 SVGIG (reference sequence). The CDR3 runs to 13 residues.

CDR3 loop: CSAQGHAGPPYEQYF. In DNA, the CDR3 is TGCAGTGCCCAGGGGCATGCGGGGCCTCCTTACGAGCAGTACTTC. The rearrangement links TRBV20-1 to TRBJ2-7; the D call may be TRBD1 or TRBD2 (6 bases each). CDR3 length: 15 amino acids. V shed 6 bases and J shed 4 bases, with 22 bases lying between them. Germline V gives CDR1 DFQATT, CDR2 SNEGSKA (reference sequence).

This rearrangement joins TRBV27 to TRBJ2-3; D may be TRBD2 (6 bases). This CDR3 region has 16 residues. The V gene lost 5 bases and the J gene lost 0 bases, with 15 bases spanning the gap. Per germline, CDR1 MNHEY and CDR2 SMNVEV (reference sequence). CDR3 nucleotide sequence: TGTGCCAGCAGTCCGCGGGATTACCTGAGCACAGATACGCAGTATTTT. It codes for CASSPRDYLSTDTQYF.

This clonotype was observed a single time. The chain carries TRBV18 and TRBJ1-2; 9 bases are a match to TRBD1. CDR3 length: 17 amino acids. Germline V CDR1 and CDR2: KGHSH, LQKENI. The J segment lost 0 bases and the V segment lost 0 bases, leaving 5 bases of the junction unmatched. CDR3 sequence: CASSPPNRGPANYGYTF. The CDR3 coding sequence is TGTGCCAGCTCACCACCTAACAGGGGGCCGGCTAACTATGGCTACACCTTC.

This clonotype has more than one count but fewer than ten. The V call is TRBV6-5, the J call TRBJ2-4, with 7 bases lining up with TRBD1. Trimming at V came to 3 bases and at J to 2 bases, leaving 4 bases not matched to a gene. This CDR3 contains 15 residues. The germline gives CDR1 MNHEY, CDR2 SVGAGI. The DNA for the CDR3 is TGTGCCAGCAGTTATCAGACAGGGACCAAAAACATTCAGTACTTC. As protein: CASSYQTGTKNIQYF.